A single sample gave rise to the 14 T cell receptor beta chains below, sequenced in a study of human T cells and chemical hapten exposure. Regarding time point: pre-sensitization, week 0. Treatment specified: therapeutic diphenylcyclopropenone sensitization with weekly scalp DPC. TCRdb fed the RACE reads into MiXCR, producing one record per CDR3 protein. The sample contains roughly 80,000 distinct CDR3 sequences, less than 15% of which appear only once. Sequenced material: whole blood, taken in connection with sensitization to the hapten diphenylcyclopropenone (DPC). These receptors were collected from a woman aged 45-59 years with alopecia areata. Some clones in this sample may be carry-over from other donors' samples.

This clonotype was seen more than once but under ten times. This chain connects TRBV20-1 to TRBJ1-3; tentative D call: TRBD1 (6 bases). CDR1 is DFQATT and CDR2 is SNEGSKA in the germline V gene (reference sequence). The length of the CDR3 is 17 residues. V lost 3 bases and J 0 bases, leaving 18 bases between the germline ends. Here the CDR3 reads CSASLTPGASSGNTIYF. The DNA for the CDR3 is TGCAGTGCTAGTCTAACCCCAGGGGCCAGCTCTGGAAACACCATATATTTT.

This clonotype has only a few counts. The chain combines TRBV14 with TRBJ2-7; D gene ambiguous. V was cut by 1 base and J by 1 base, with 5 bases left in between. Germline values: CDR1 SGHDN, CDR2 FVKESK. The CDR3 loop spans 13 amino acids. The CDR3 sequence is CASSQVVSYEQYF. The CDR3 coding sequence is TGTGCCAGCAGCCAAGTGGTTTCCTACGAGCAGTACTTC.

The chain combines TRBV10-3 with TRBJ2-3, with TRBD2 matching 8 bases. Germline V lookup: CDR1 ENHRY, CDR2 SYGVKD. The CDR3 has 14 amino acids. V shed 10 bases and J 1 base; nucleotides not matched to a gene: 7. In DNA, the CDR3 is TGTGCCACCGGGGGAGCGGGAGGCACAGATACGCAGTATTTT. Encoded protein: CATGGAGGTDTQYF.

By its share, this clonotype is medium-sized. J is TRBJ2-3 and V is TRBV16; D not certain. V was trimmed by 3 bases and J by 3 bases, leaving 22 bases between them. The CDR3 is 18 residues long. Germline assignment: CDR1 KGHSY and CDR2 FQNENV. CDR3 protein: CASSQINQRPQGTDTQYF. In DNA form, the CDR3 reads TGTGCCAGCAGCCAGATCAATCAGAGACCCCAAGGGACAGATACGCAGTATTTT.

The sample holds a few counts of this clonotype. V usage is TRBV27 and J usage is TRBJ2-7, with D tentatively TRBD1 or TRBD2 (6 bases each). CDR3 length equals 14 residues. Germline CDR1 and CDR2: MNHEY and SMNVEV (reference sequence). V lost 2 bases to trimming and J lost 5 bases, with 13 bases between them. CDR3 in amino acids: CASSLGGQGHEQYF. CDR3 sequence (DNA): TGTGCCAGCAGTTTAGGGGGGCAAGGGCACGAGCAGTACTTC.

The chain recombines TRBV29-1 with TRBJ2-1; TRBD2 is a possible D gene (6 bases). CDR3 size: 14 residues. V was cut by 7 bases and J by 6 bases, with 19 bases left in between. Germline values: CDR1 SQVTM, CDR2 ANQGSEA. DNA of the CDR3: TGCAGCGGGTCGGACGGGAGAATCCCCAATGAGCAGTTCTTC. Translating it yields CSGSDGRIPNEQFF.

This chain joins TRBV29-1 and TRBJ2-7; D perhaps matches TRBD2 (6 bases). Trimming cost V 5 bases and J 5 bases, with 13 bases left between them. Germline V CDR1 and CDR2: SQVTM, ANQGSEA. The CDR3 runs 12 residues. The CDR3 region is CSVKATGDEQYF. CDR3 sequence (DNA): TGCAGCGTTAAGGCAACGGGGGACGAGCAGTACTTC.

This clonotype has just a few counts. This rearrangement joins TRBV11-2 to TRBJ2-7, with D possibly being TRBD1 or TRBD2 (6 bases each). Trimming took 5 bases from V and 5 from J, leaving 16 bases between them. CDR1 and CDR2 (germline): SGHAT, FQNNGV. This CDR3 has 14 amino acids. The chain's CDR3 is CASSTGRGRHEQYF. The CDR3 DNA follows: TGTGCCAGCAGCACCGGTCGGGGGCGACACGAGCAGTACTTC. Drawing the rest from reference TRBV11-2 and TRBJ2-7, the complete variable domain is EAGVAQSPRYKIIEKRQSVAFWCNPISGHATLYWYQQILGQGPKLLIQFQNNGVVDDSQLPKDRFSAERLKGVDSTLKIQPAKLEDSAVYLCASSTGRGRHEQYFGPGTRLTVT.

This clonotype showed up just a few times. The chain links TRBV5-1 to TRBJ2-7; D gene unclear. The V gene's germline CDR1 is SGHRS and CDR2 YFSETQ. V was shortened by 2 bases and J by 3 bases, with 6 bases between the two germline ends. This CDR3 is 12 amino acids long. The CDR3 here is CASSFNRYEQYF. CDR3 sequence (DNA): TGCGCCAGCAGCTTTAACCGCTACGAGCAGTACTTC.

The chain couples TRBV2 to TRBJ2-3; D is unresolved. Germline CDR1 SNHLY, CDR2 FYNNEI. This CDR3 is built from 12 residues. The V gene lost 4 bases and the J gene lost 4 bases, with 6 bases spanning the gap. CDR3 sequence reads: CASSGIPDTQYF. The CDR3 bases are TGTGCCAGCAGTGGGATCCCAGATACGCAGTATTTT.

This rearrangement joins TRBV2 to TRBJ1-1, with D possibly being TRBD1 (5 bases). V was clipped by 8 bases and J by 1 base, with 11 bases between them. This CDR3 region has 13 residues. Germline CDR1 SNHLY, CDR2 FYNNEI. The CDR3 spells CASLGPPNTEAFF. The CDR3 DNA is TGTGCCAGCCTGGGACCTCCGAACACTGAAGCTTTCTTT.

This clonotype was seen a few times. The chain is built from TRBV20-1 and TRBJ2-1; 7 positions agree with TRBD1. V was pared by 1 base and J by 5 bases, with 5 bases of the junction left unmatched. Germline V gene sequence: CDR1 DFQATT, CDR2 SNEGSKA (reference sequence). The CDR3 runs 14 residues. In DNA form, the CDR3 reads TGCAGTGCTAGAGCGGACAGGATAAACAATGAGCAGTTCTTC. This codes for CSARADRINNEQFF.

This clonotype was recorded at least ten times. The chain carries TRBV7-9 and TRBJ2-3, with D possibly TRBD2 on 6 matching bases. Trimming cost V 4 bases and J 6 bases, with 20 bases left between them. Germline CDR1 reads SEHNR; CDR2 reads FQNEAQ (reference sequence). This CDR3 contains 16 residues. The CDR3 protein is CASSSIQNTAGDTQYF. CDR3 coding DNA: TGTGCCAGCAGCTCGATCCAAAACACGGCGGGGGATACGCAGTATTTT.

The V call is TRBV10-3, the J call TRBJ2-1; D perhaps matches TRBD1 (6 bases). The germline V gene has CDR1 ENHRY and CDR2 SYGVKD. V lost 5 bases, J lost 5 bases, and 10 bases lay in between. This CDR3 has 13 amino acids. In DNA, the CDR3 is TGTGCCATCAGTTTTAAGGGGGACAATGAGCAGTTCTTC. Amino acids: CAISFKGDNEQFF.